The source of this T cell receptor (beta chain) is a study of neurological immune-mediated disorders. Study findings and constraints: Private repertoires in all groups were suggested by the absence of shared CDR3 amino acid sequences among expanded clones across subjects.

On this clonotype itself: Its antigen is still unknown.

CDR3 length equals 15 residues. Trimming removed 5 bases at V and 0 bases at J, with 11 bases between. CDR1 and CDR2 from the germline V gene are SGHVS and FQNEAQ. The cDNA was generated by 5'RACE with 10-nucleotide random UMIs. In each sequencing run, over 160 million TCR-beta sequences were generated from 15-18 subjects. TCRdb re-analysed the 5' RACE reads in MiXCR, keeping a single row per CDR3 protein. The sample holds under 20,000 distinct CDR3 sequences, around a quarter seen once. The sample was PBMCs. The V and J genes are TRBV7-8 and TRBJ1-5; D unclear. The receptor was derived from a man aged 50-60 years with HTLV-1-associated myelopathy (HAM/TSP). The CDR3 nucleotides are TGTGCCAGCAGCCCGACGTATTATAGCAATCAGCCCCAGCATTTT. It is translated as CASSPTYYSNQPQHF.